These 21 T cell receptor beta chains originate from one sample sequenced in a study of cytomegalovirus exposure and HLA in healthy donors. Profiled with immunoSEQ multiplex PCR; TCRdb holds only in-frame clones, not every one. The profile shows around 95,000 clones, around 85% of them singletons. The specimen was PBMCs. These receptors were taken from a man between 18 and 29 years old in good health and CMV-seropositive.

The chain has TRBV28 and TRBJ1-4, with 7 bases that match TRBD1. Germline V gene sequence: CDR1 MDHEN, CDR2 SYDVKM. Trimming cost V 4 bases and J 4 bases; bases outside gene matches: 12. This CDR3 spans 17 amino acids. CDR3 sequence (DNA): TGTGCCAGCAGTTCAAACCTACCGGGACAGCATAATGAAAAACTGTTTTTT. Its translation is CASSSNLPGQHNEKLFF.

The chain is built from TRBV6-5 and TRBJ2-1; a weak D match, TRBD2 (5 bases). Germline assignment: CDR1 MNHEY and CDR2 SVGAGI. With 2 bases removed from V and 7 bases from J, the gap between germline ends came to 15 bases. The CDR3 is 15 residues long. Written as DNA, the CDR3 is TGTGCCAGCAGTTACGCTGCTAGCCTCGGTAATGAGCAGTTCTTC. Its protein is CASSYAASLGNEQFF.

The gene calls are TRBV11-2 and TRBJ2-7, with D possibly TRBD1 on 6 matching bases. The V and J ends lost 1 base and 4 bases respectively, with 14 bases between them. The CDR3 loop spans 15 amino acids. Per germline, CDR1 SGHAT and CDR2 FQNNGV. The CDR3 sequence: CASSLATGLIYEQYF. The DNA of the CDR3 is TGTGCCAGCAGCTTAGCCACAGGGTTAATATACGAGCAGTACTTC.

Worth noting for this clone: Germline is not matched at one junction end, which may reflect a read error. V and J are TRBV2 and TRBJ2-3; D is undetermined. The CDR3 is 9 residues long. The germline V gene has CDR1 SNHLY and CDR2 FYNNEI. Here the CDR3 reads CASSPNADF. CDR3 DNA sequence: TGTGCCAGCAGCCCAAATGCGGATTTT.

The CDR3 bases are TGCGCCAGCAGCTTACAGGGGGCTTTCACAGATACGCAGTATTTT. Translated: CASSLQGAFTDTQYF. The chain is built from TRBV5-1 and TRBJ2-3; TRBD1 aligns across 9 bases. The germline V gene encodes CDR1 SGHRS and CDR2 YFSETQ. This CDR3 contains 15 residues. J lost 2 bases, V lost 2 bases, and 3 bases had no gene match.

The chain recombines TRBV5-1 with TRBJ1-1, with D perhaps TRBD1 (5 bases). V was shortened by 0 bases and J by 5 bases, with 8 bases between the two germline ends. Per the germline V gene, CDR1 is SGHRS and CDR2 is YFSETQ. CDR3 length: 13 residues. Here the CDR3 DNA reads TGCGCCAGCAGCTTGGACGGGGGGACTGAAGCTTTCTTT. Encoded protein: CASSLDGGTEAFF.

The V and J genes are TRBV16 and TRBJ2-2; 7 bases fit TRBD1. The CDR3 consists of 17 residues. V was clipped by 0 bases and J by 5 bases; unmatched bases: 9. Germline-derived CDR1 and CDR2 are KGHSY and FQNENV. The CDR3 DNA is TGTGCCAGCAGCCAATCCCCCGGGACAGAGAGGACCGGGGAGCTGTTTTTT. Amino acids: CASSQSPGTERTGELFF. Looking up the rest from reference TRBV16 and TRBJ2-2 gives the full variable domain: GEEVAQTPKHLVRGEGQKAKLYCAPIKGHSYVFWYQQVLKNEFKFLISFQNENVFDETGMPKERFSAKCLPNSPCSLEIQATKLEDSAVYFCASSQSPGTERTGELFFGEGSRLTVL.

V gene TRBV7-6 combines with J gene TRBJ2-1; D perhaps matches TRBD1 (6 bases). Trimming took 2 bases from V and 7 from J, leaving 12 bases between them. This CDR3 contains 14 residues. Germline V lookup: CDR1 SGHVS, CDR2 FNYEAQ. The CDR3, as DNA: TGTGCCAGCAGCTTATCCGGAACAGGGAATGAGCAGTTCTTC. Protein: CASSLSGTGNEQFF.

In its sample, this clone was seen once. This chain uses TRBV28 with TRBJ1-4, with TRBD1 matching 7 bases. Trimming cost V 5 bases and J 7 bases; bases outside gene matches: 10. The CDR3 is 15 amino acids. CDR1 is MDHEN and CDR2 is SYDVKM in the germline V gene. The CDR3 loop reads CASSTPTGRSEKLFF. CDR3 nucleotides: TGTGCCAGCAGTACGCCGACAGGGCGGAGTGAAAAACTGTTTTTT.

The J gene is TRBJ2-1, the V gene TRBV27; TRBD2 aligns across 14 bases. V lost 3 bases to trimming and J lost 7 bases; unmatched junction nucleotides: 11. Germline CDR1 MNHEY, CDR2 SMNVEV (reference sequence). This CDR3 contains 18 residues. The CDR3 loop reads CASSFGAGLAGVRNEQFF. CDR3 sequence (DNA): TGTGCCAGCAGTTTCGGGGCGGGACTAGCGGGAGTAAGGAATGAGCAGTTCTTC.

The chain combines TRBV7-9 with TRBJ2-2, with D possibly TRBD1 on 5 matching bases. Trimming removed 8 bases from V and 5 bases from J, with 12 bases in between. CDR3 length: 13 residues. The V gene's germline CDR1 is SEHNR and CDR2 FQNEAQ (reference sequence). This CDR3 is CASQTVSTGELFF. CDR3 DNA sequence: TGTGCCAGCCAGACAGTTAGTACCGGGGAGCTGTTTTTT. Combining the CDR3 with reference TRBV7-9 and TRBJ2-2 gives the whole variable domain DTGVSQNPRHKITKRGQNVTFRCDPISEHNRLYWYRQTLGQGPEFLTYFQNEAQLEKSRLLSDRFSAERPKGSFSTLEIQRTEQGDSAMYLCASQTVSTGELFFGEGSRLTVL.

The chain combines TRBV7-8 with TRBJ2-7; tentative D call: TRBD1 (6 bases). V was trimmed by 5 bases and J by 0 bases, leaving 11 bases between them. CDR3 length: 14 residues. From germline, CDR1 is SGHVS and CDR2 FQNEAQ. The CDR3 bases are TGTGCCAGCAGCCCCCGGGACACCTCCTACGAGCAGTACTTC. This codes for CASSPRDTSYEQYF.

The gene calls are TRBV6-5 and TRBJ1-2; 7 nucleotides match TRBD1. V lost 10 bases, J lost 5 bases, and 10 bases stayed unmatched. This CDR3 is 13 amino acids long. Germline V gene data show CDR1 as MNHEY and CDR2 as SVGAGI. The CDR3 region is CAIRDRLEYGYTF. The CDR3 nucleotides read TGTGCCATCAGGGACAGACTTGAATATGGCTACACCTTC.

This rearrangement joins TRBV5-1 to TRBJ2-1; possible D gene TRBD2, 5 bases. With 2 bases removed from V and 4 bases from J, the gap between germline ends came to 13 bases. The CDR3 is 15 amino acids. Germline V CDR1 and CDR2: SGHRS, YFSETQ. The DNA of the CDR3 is TGCGCCAGCAGCTTAGGACTCGACGCTTACAATGAGCAGTTCTTC. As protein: CASSLGLDAYNEQFF.

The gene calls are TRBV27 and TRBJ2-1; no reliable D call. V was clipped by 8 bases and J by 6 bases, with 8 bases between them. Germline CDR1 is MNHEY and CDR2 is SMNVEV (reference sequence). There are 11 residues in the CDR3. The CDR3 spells CASQIGNEQFF. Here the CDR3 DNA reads TGTGCCAGCCAGATTGGCAATGAGCAGTTCTTC.

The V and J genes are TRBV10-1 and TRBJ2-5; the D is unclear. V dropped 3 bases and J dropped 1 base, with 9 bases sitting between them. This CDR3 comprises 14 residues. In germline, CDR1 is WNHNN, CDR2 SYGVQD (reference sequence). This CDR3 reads CASSESLVQETQYF. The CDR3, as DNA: TGCGCCAGCAGTGAATCACTTGTCCAAGAGACCCAGTACTTC.

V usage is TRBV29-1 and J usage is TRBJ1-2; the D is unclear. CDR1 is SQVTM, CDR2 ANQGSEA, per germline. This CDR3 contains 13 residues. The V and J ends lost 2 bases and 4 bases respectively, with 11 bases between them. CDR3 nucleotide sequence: TGCAGCGTTGAACGCGCCGAGTTCTATGGCTACACCTTC. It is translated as CSVERAEFYGYTF.

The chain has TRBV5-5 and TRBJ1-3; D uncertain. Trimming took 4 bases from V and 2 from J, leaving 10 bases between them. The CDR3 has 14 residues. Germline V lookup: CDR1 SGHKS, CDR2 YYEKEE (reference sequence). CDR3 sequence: CASSRAGTGNTIYF. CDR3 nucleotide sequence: TGTGCCAGCAGCAGGGCGGGCACTGGAAACACCATATATTTT.

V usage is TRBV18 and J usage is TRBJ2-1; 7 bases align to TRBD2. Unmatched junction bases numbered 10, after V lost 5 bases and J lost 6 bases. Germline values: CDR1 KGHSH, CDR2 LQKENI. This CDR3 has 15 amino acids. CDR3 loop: CASSLLGAGVNEQFF. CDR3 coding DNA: TGTGCCAGCTCATTACTCGGTGCGGGGGTCAATGAGCAGTTCTTC.

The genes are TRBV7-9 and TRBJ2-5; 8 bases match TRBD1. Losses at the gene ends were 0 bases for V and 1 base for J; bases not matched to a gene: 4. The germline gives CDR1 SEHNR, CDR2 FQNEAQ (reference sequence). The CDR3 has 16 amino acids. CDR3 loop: CASSLARTGPQETQYF. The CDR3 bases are TGTGCCAGCAGCTTAGCGCGGACAGGGCCCCAAGAGACCCAGTACTTC.

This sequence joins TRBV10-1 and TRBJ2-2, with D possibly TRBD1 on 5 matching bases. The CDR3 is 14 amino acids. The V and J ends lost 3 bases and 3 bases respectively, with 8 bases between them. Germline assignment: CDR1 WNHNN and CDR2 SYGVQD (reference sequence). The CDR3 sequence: CASSERGYTGELFF. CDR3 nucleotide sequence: TGCGCCAGCAGTGAAAGGGGTTACACCGGGGAGCTGTTTTTT.